This T cell receptor (beta chain) was sequenced during a study of T cell responses to AZD1222 COVID-19 vaccine. The wider study: Doses given second, at about 4 or about 12 weeks, were pooled. Regarding the study as a whole: Vaccine-associated CD4 TCRs ranged over spike, dominating at 160-218 and 743-854. The peak T cell response came first, and repertoires were sampled only after it.

Losses at the gene ends were 4 bases for V and 2 bases for J; bases not matched to a gene: 2. In germline, CDR1 is KGHSH, CDR2 LQKENI. This CDR3 has 15 residues. The data were produced by immunoSEQ multiplex PCR, yet TCRdb's version contains in-frame clones alone and is incomplete. In the table there are 100,000 to 150,000 clones, roughly nine tenths of which are singletons. Regarding this clone: The antigen is unknown.

The input for sequencing was peripheral blood, taken on day 0 of AZD1222 vaccination. The chain carries TRBV18 and TRBJ2-7, with TRBD2 matching 13 bases. The receptor comes from an adult in good health. CDR3 in amino acids: CASSRTSGGPYEQYF. DNA of the CDR3: TGTGCCAGCTCACGGACTAGCGGGGGCCCCTACGAGCAGTACTTC. Based on the CDR3 plus reference TRBV18 and TRBJ2-7, the full variable domain is NAGVMQNPRHLVRRRGQEARLRCSPMKGHSHVYWYRQLPEEGLKFMVYLQKENIIDESGMPKERFSAEFPKEGPSILRIQQVVRGDSAAYFCASSRTSGGPYEQYFGPGTRLTVT.